The next 22 T cell receptor beta chains were all read from a single sample in a study of cytomegalovirus exposure and HLA in healthy donors (dated by TCRdb to 2016 to 2017). The library was obtained by the immunoSEQ multiplex PCR assay. For the multiplex PCR, a mixture combining 60 forward primers for TCR Vbeta segments and 13 reverse primers for TCR Jbeta segments was used. TCRdb stores this immuneACCESS table with in-frame sequences only. Part of the clones is absent; in the studies checked, under half of the shortfall reflects unresolved V genes, and no reason is known for the rest. The sample data list over 70,000 clones, and about 84% of these were observed just once. The ten largest clones capture 2% to 2.5% of the sample. What was sequenced was PBMCs. All receptors come from a man younger than 35 in good health and CMV-seronegative.

The sample holds one count of this clone. V gene TRBV28 combines with J gene TRBJ2-7, with TRBD1 matching 10 bases. Germline V gene lookup returns CDR1 MDHEN and CDR2 SYDVKM. The CDR3 covers 12 residues. CDR3 sequence (DNA): TGTGCAGCCGGGACAGGGGTCTACGAGCAGTACTTC. Its translation: CAAGTGVYEQYF.

V and J are TRBV5-4 and TRBJ1-2; 7 nucleotides align to TRBD1. This CDR3 contains 13 residues. Per germline, CDR1 SGHNT and CDR2 YYREEE (reference sequence). The V and J ends lost 4 bases and 7 bases, in that order; junction bases with no gene match: 7. CDR3 sequence (DNA): TGTGCCAGCAGCCGCCTCGGACAGGTTGGCTACACCTTC. Translated: CASSRLGQVGYTF.

The sample holds a few counts of this clone. J is TRBJ1-1 and V is TRBV9; D gene ambiguous. Trimming pared 0 bases from V and 0 bases from J, leaving 6 bases between. The CDR3 length is 14 residues. The germline V gene encodes CDR1 SGDLS and CDR2 YYNGEE. The CDR3 DNA sequence: TGTGCCAGCAGCGTAGGACTCATGAACACTGAAGCTTTCTTT. It codes for CASSVGLMNTEAFF.

This clone was observed a single time. The rearrangement links TRBV7-3 to TRBJ2-1, with D hard to call. The germline gives CDR1 SGHTA, CDR2 FQGTGA. CDR3 length: 15 amino acids. V was clipped by 5 bases and J by 0 bases, with 11 bases between them. The CDR3 DNA follows: TGTGCCAGCAGCCACCTAGGAAGCTCCTACAATGAGCAGTTCTTC. This sequence encodes CASSHLGSSYNEQFF.

This chain links TRBV19 with TRBJ1-3; D is possibly TRBD1 (6 bases). The CDR3 is 16 amino acids. V was cut by 11 bases and J by 4 bases, with 24 bases left in between. Per germline, CDR1 LNHDA and CDR2 SQIVND (reference sequence). The CDR3 nucleotides are TGTGCCTCCTTTGACAGGTCGACCGCCACCGGAAACACCATATATTTT. Protein: CASFDRSTATGNTIYF. The full variable domain, with the rest looked up from reference TRBV19 and TRBJ1-3, is DGGITQSPKYLFRKEGQNVTLSCEQNLNHDAMYWYRQDPGQGLRLIYYSQIVNDFQKGDIAEGYSVSREKKESFPLTVTSAQKNPTAFYLCASFDRSTATGNTIYFGEGSWLTVV.

The chain is built from TRBV14 and TRBJ2-5; D not certain. Looked up from germline, CDR1 is SGHDN and CDR2 is FVKESK. The CDR3 totals 13 residues. Trimming removed 2 bases at V and 2 bases at J, with 6 bases between. CDR3 nucleotides: TGTGCCAGCAGCCAACAGGCGCAAGAGACCCAGTACTTC. It is translated as CASSQQAQETQYF.

This clone rates as medium-sized. The V and J genes are TRBV4-1 and TRBJ2-7, with 10 positions matching TRBD1. Germline V gene data show CDR1 as MGHRA and CDR2 as YSYEKL. The V gene end was trimmed by 4 bases and the J gene end by 6 bases; junction bases not matched to a gene: 12. The length of the CDR3 is 16 residues. The DNA of the CDR3 is TGCGCCAGCAGCCCCTCAGAGGGGACAGGGGCAAGCGAGCAGTACTTC. Its translation is CASSPSEGTGASEQYF.

The rearrangement joins TRBV6-1 to TRBJ1-1; 9 nucleotides line up with TRBD1. Per germline, CDR1 MNHNS and CDR2 SASEGT. Germline trimming cut 9 bases from V and 4 bases from J; bases unmatched to any gene: 6. The CDR3 is made up of 13 amino acids. The CDR3 DNA follows: TGTGCCAGTAACAGACAGGGGGGCACTGAAGCTTTCTTT. It translates to CASNRQGGTEAFF.

The chain is built from TRBV30 and TRBJ1-5; 10 nucleotides line up with TRBD1. Germline-derived CDR1 and CDR2 are GTSNPN and SVGIG (reference sequence). After removal of 3 bases from V and 5 bases from J, the junction contained 7 bases not matched to a gene. The length of the CDR3 is 15 residues. CDR3 in DNA: TGTGCCTGGAGGGAGACAGGGGGCTGGGATCAGCCCCAGCATTTT. Translated, it gives CAWRETGGWDQPQHF. Complete variable domain (other parts from reference TRBV30 and TRBJ1-5): SQTIHQWPATLVQPVGSPLSLECTVEGTSNPNLYWYRQAAGRGLQLLFYSVGIGQISSEVPQNLSASRPQDRQFILSSKKLLLSDSGFYLCAWRETGGWDQPQHFGDGTRLSIL.

In DNA form, the CDR3 reads TGTGCTAGTGGTCGGACTAGCGGGGTTGTCAATGAGCAGTTCTTC. Its translation: CASGRTSGVVNEQFF. The gene calls are TRBV12-5 and TRBJ2-1, with 12 bases lining up with TRBD2. The CDR3 sequence is 15 residues long. J lost 6 bases, V lost 5 bases, and 5 bases had no gene match. Germline lookup yields CDR1 LGHNT and CDR2 FRNRAP.

This clone has a handful of counts. The chain recombines TRBV30 with TRBJ2-1; the D gene is possibly TRBD2 (5 bases). Germline V gives CDR1 GTSNPN, CDR2 SVGIG (reference sequence). The V gene lost 1 base and the J gene lost 8 bases, with 9 bases spanning the gap. There are 12 residues in the CDR3. CDR3 nucleotides: TGTGCCTGGAGTGCAGGAGGTTATGAGCAGTTCTTC. It translates to CAWSAGGYEQFF.

This clone was counted a few times. The chain is built from TRBV18 and TRBJ1-1; 7 bases line up with TRBD1. Germline loops: CDR1 KGHSH, CDR2 LQKENI. The J segment lost 1 base and the V segment lost 6 bases, leaving 8 bases of the junction unmatched. CDR3 length equals 15 residues. CDR3 in amino acids: CASSLQGIKNTEAFF. The CDR3 DNA sequence: TGTGCCAGCTCTCTACAGGGGATCAAGAACACTGAAGCTTTCTTT.

The count of this clone is one. The rearrangement uses TRBV7-9 and TRBJ1-2, with 8 bases fitting TRBD1. CDR1 is SEHNR, CDR2 FQNEAQ, per germline (reference sequence). The ends lost 5 bases at V and 2 bases at J; junction bases unmatched: 7. The CDR3 is made up of 15 amino acids. The CDR3 is CASSINRDRNYGYTF. The CDR3 DNA reads TGTGCCAGCAGCATCAACCGGGACAGGAACTATGGCTACACCTTC.

The gene calls are TRBV6-6 and TRBJ1-1; 8 bases match TRBD1. There are 16 residues in the CDR3. J lost 1 base, V lost 0 bases, and 4 bases had no gene match. Germline V CDR1 and CDR2: MNHNY, SVGAGI (reference sequence). CDR3: CASSYSGQVANTEAFF. The DNA of the CDR3 is TGTGCCAGCAGTTACTCGGGACAGGTGGCGAACACTGAAGCTTTCTTT.

J is TRBJ1-2 and V is TRBV7-9; D uncertain. Looked up from germline, CDR1 is SEHNR and CDR2 is FQNEAQ (reference sequence). This CDR3 is built from 15 residues. Trimming took off 0 bases at V and 3 bases at J, with 11 bases between the two ends. CDR3 sequence (DNA): TGTGCCAGCAGCTTAGCGGGGAGGGAACACTATGGCTACACCTTC. As protein: CASSLAGREHYGYTF. Filled out from reference TRBV7-9 and TRBJ1-2, the complete variable domain reads DTGVSQNPRHKITKRGQNVTFRCDPISEHNRLYWYRQTLGQGPEFLTYFQNEAQLEKSRLLSDRFSAERPKGSFSTLEIQRTEQGDSAMYLCASSLAGREHYGYTFGSGTRLTVV.

V gene TRBV7-9 combines with J gene TRBJ2-7; TRBD1 aligns across 7 bases. The CDR3 runs to 18 residues. The germline V gene encodes CDR1 SEHNR and CDR2 FQNEAQ (reference sequence). Losses at the gene ends were 2 bases for V and 0 bases for J; bases not matched to a gene: 13. In DNA, the CDR3 is TGTGCCAGCAGCTTAACGGCCCCGGGACAGCCTACCTCCTACGAGCAGTACTTC. Amino acids: CASSLTAPGQPTSYEQYF.

This clone appeared a few times. The chain has TRBV5-1 and TRBJ2-1; D is ambiguous. Per the germline V gene, CDR1 is SGHRS and CDR2 is YFSETQ. The CDR3 has 15 residues. V was pared by 1 base and J by 0 bases, with 8 bases between. The CDR3 reads CASSLTTTSYNEQFF. CDR3 bases: TGCGCCAGCAGCTTGACTACCACCTCCTACAATGAGCAGTTCTTC.

The V call is TRBV13, the J call TRBJ1-4; 8 bases match TRBD1. The germline CDR1 and CDR2 sequences are PRHDT and FYEKMQ (reference sequence). The CDR3 consists of 17 residues. V lost 1 base, J lost 0 bases, and 4 bases stayed unmatched. CDR3 protein: CASSLVGQDATNEKLFF. The DNA for the CDR3 is TGTGCCAGCAGCTTAGTGGGACAGGATGCAACTAATGAAAAACTGTTTTTT.

The J gene is TRBJ1-5, the V gene TRBV21-1; the table's D call TRBD1 went unverified against the DNA. TRBV21-1 is listed as a pseudogene. The CDR3 extends over 18 amino acids. Written as DNA, the CDR3 is TGTGCCAGCAGCAAAAAGTGCGCGACAGACCATAGCAATCAGCCCCAGCATTTT. This codes for CASSKKCATDHSNQPQHF.

This clone has only a few counts. V is TRBV6-5 and J is TRBJ1-1; perhaps TRBD1 as D (5 bases). Trimming removed 7 bases at V and 4 bases at J, with 13 bases between. This CDR3 region has 13 residues. Germline assignment: CDR1 MNHEY and CDR2 SVGAGI. The CDR3 region is CASTNRQSTEAFF. The CDR3 DNA reads as TGTGCCAGCACCAACAGACAGAGCACTGAAGCTTTCTTT.

The chain links TRBV6-1 to TRBJ1-1, with 7 bases that match TRBD1. V dropped 5 bases and J dropped 9; count of bases not matched to a gene: 6. The germline V gene encodes CDR1 MNHNS and CDR2 SASEGT. This CDR3 is built from 12 residues. This CDR3 reads CASSTRDSKAFF. The CDR3 DNA sequence: TGTGCCAGCAGTACGCGGGACAGCAAAGCTTTCTTT.

This clone was found once. The chain is built from TRBV6-6 and TRBJ2-7; a possible D gene is TRBD1 (5 bases). The CDR3 is made up of 15 amino acids. V lost 0 bases to trimming and J lost 5 bases, with 14 bases between them. The germline V gene has CDR1 MNHNY and CDR2 SVGAGI (reference sequence). CDR3 coding DNA: TGTGCCAGCAGTTACTCGGTGTCAGGGCCCAACGAGCAGTACTTC. It codes for CASSYSVSGPNEQYF.